This TCR beta chain was recovered during a study of human T cells and chemical hapten exposure. The study's findings and limits: The study found that DPC sensitization did not change TCRs above 1 in 1000 frequency.

What the library attached to individual cDNA molecules were unique molecular identifiers. Each CDR3 protein gets one entry after TCRdb re-called the RACE reads with MiXCR. Among about 120,000 distinct CDR3 sequences listed, about 14% were seen once. A single count supports this clonotype. Its antigen is as yet unknown. Specified time point: pre-sensitization, week 0. Treatment in this sample: therapeutic diphenylcyclopropenone sensitization with weekly scalp DPC. Unfractionated whole blood was the source from which total RNA was extracted. Trimming removed 4 bases from V and 5 bases from J, with 3 bases in between. CDR1 SQVTM and CDR2 ANQGSEA come from the germline V gene. The CDR3 spans 10 residues.

The chain is built from TRBV29-1 and TRBJ2-1; the D is unclear. This TCR was sampled from a woman under 30 with alopecia areata. Some clones in this sample may be carry-over from other donors' samples. The sequences come from whole blood, collected in connection with sensitization to the hapten diphenylcyclopropenone (DPC). The CDR3 loop is CSVANNEQFF. CDR3 nucleotide sequence: TGCAGCGTTGCTAACAATGAGCAGTTCTTC.